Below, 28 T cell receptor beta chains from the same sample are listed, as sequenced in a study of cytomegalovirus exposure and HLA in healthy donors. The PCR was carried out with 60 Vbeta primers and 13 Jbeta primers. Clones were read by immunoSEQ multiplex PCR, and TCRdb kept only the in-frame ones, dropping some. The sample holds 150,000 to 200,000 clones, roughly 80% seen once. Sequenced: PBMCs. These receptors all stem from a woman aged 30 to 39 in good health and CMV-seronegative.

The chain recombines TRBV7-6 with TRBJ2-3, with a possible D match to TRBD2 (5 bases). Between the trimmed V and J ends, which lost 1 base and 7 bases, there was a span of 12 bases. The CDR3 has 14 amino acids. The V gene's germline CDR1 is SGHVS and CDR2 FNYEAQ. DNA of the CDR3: TGTGCCAGCAGCTTAGAAACTAGTCCAAATACGCAGTATTTT. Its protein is CASSLETSPNTQYF.

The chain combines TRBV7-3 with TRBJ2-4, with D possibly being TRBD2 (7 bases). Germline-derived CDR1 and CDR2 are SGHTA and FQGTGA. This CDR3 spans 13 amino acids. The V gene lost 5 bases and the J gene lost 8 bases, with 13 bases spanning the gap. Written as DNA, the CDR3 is TGTGCCAGCAGCGCCATGGGGGGGCACATTCAGTACTTC. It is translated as CASSAMGGHIQYF.

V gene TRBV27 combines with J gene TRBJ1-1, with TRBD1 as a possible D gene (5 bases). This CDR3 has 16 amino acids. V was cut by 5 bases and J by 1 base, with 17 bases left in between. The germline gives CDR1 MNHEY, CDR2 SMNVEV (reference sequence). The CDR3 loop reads CASSPSGGERNTEAFF. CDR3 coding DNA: TGTGCCAGCAGTCCATCCGGAGGGGAACGGAACACTGAAGCTTTCTTT.

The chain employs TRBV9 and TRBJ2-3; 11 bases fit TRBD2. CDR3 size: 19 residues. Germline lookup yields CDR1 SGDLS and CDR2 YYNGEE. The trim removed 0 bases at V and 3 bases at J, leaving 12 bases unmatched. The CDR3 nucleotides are TGTGCCAGCAGCGTAGTAGGGCTAGCGGGGGGACTGCGGACAGATACGCAGTATTTT. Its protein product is CASSVVGLAGGLRTDTQYF.

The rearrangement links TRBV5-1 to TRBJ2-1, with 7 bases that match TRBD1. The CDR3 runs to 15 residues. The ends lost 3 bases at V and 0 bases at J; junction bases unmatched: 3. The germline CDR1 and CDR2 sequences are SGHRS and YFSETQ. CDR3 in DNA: TGCGCCAGCAGCTCACAGGGGACCTCCTACAATGAGCAGTTCTTC. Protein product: CASSSQGTSYNEQFF.

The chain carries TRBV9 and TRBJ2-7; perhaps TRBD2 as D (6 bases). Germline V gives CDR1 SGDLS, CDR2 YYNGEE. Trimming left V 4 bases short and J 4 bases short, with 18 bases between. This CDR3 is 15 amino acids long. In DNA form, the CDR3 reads TGTGCCAGCAGCCCACATTCCGGGAGTCAATACGAGCAGTACTTC. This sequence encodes CASSPHSGSQYEQYF.

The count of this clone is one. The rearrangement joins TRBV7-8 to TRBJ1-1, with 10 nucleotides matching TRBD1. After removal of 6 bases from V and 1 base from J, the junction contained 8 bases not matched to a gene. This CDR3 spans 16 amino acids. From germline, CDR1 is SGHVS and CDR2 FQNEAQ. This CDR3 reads CASRSTGGARNTEAFF. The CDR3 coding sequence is TGTGCCAGCAGGTCGACAGGGGGCGCACGGAACACTGAAGCTTTCTTT.

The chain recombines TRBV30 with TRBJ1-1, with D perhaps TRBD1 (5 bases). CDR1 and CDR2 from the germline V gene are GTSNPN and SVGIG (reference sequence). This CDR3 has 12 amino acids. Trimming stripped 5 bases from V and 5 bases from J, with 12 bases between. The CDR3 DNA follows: TGTGCCTGGTCACGGGAGGGGACTGAAGCTTTCTTT. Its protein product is CAWSREGTEAFF.

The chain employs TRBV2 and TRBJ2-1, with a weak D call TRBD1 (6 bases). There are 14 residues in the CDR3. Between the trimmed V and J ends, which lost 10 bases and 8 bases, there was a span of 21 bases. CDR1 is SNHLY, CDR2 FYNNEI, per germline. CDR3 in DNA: TGTGCCACACGACAGGTTCGAGGGGTGGATGAGCAGTTCTTC. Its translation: CATRQVRGVDEQFF. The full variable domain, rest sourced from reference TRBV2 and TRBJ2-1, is EPEVTQTPSHQVTQMGQEVILRCVPISNHLYFYWYRQILGQKVEFLVSFYNNEISEKSEIFDDQFSVERPDGSNFTLKIRSTKLEDSAMYFCATRQVRGVDEQFFGPGTRLTVL.

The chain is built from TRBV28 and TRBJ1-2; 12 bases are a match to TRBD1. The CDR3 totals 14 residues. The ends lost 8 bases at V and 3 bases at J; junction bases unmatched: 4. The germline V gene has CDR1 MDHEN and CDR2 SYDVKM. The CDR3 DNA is TGTGCCAGCCGGGACAGGGGGCCTTACTATGGCTACACCTTC. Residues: CASRDRGPYYGYTF.

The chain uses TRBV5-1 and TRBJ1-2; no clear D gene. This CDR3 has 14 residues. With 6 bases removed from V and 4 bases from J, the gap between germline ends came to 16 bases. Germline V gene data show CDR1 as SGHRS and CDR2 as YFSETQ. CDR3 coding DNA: TGCGCCAGCAAACCGGAAGGGAGGACCTATGGCTACACCTTC. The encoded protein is CASKPEGRTYGYTF.

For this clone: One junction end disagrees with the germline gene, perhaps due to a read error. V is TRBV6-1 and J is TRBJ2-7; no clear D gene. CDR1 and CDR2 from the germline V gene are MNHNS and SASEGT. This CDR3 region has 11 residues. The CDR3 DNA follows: TGTGTCAGCAGTATGAGCTACGAGCAGTACTTC. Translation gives CVSSMSYEQYF.

The CDR3, as DNA: TGCGCCAGCAGTCTCTATAGCGGGGGCAACACCGGGGAGCTGTTTTTT. It translates to CASSLYSGGNTGELFF. This chain connects TRBV5-1 to TRBJ2-2, with 9 bases matching TRBD2. The germline V gene encodes CDR1 SGHRS and CDR2 YFSETQ. The J segment lost 2 bases and the V segment lost 5 bases, leaving 7 bases of the junction unmatched. The length of the CDR3 is 16 residues.

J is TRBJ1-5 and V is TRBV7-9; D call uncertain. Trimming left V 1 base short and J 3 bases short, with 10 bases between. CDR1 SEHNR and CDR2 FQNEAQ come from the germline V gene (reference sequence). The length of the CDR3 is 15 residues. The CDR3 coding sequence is TGTGCCAGCAGCTTAGAGGGAGGGTCCAATCAGCCCCAGCATTTT. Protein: CASSLEGGSNQPQHF.

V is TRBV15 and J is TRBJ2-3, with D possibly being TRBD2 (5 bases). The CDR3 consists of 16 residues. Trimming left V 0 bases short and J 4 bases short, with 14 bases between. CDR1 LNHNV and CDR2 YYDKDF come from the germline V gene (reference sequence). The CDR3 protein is CATSRDGFPGSDTQYF. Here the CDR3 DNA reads TGTGCCACCAGCAGAGATGGCTTTCCGGGGTCAGATACGCAGTATTTT.

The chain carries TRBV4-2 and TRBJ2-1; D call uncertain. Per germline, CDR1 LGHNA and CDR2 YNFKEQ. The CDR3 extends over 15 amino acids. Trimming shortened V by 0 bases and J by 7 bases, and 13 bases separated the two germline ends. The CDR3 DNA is TGTGCCAGCAGCCAAGATAACACAGCTTGGAATGAGCAGTTCTTC. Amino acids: CASSQDNTAWNEQFF.

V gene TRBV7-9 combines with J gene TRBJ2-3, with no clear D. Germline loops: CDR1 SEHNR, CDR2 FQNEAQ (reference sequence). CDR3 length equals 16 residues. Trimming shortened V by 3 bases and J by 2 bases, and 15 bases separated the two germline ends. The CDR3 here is CASSLLARLFTDTQYF. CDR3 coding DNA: TGTGCCAGCAGCTTGCTGGCCCGCTTATTCACAGATACGCAGTATTTT.

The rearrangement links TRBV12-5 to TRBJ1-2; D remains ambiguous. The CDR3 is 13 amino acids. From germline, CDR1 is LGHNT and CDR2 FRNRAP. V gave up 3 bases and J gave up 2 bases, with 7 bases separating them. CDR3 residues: CASGLAVNYGYTF. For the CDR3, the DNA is TGTGCTAGTGGTTTAGCGGTGAACTATGGCTACACCTTC. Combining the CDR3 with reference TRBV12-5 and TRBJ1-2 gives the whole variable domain DARVTQTPRHKVTEMGQEVTMRCQPILGHNTVFWYRQTMMQGLELLAYFRNRAPLDDSGMPKDRFSAEMPDATLATLKIQPSEPRDSAVYFCASGLAVNYGYTFGSGTRLTVV.

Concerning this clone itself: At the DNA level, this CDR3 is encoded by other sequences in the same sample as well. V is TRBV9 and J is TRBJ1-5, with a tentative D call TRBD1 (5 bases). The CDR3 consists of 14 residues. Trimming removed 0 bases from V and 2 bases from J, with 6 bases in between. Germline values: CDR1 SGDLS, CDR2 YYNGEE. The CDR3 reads CASSVGGGNQPQHF. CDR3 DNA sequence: TGTGCCAGCAGCGTAGGGGGCGGCAATCAGCCCCAGCATTTT.

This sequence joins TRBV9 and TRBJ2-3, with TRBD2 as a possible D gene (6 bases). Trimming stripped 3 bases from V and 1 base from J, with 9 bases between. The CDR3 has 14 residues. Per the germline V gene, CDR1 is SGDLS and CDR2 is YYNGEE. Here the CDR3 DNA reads TGTGCCAGCAGCGCCCGCGGGGGCACAGATACGCAGTATTTT. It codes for CASSARGGTDTQYF.

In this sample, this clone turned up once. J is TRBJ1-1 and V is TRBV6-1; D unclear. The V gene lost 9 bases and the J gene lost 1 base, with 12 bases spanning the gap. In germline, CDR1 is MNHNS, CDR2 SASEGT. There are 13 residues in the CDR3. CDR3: CASESVGNTEAFF. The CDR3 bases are TGTGCCAGTGAAAGCGTAGGGAACACTGAAGCTTTCTTT.

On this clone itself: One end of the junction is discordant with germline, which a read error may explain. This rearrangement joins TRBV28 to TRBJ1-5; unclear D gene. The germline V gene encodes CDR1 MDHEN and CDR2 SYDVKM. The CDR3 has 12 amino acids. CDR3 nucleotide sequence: TGTGCCAGCACCTCACCGGCTCAGGCCCAGCATTTT. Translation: CASTSPAQAQHF. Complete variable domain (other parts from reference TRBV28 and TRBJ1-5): DVKVTQSSRYLVKRTGEKVFLECVQDMDHENMFWYRQDPGLGLRLIYFSYDVKMKEKGDIPEGYSVSREKKERFSLILESASTNQTSMYLCASTSPAQAQHFGDGTRLSIL.

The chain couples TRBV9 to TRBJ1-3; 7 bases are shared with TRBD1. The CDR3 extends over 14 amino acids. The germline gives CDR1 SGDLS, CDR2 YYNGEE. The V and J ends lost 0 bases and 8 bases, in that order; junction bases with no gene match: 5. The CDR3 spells CASSVGQGPDTIYF. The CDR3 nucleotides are TGTGCCAGCAGCGTAGGACAGGGACCAGACACCATATATTTT.

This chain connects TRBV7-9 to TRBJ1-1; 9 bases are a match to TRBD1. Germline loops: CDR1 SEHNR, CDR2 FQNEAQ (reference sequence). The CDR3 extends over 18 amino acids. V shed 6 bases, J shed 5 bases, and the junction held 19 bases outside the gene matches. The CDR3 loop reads CASRPTMGQGVSRTEAFF. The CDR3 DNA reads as TGTGCCAGCAGACCTACCATGGGACAGGGTGTTTCGAGGACTGAAGCTTTCTTT.

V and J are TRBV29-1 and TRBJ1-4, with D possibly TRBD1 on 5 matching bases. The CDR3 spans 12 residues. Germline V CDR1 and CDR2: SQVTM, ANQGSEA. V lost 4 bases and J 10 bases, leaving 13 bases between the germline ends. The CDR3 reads CSVGQGDIKLFF. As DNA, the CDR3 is TGCAGCGTTGGTCAGGGCGATATAAAACTGTTTTTT.

This CDR3 is CASSPGLYSYEQYF. CDR3 coding DNA: TGTGCCAGCAGTCCGGGACTCTACTCCTACGAGCAGTACTTC. The chain has TRBV6-1 and TRBJ2-7; TRBD2 might be the D (6 bases). The V gene's germline CDR1 is MNHNS and CDR2 SASEGT. Trimming left V 5 bases short and J 0 bases short, with 11 bases between. The length of the CDR3 is 14 residues.

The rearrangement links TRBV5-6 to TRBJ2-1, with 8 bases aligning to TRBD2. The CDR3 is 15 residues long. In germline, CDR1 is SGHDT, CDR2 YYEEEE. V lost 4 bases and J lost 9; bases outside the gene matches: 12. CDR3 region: CASSRPTSAKREQFF. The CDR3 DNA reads TGTGCCAGCAGCAGACCGACTAGCGCCAAGCGTGAGCAGTTCTTC.

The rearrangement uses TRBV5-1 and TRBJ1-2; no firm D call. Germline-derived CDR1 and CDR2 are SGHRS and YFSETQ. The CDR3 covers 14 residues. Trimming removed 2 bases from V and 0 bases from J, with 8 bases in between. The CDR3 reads CASSFTDPNYGYTF. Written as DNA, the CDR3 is TGCGCCAGCAGCTTTACAGATCCTAACTATGGCTACACCTTC.